These 31 T cell receptor beta chains were all obtained from the same sample, sequenced in a study of vaccination and CD4 T cells after COVID-19. Noted treatment: roughly ten-day PBMC culture with coronavirus spike peptide pools or control peptides (ViraFEST assay). Antigen specificity for these receptors is unknown. Cultured CD4+ T cell DNA underwent sequencing with the Oncomine TCR Beta short-read assay. A single record per CDR3 protein comes from TCRdb applying MiXCR to the PCR reads. The sample has roughly 16,000 distinct CDR3 sequences, approximately 50% seen once; the top ten hold 3.7%. The starting material was CD4+ T cells from blood, cultured in vitro, obtained before SARS-CoV-2 vaccination. The receptors derive from a human donor who had recovered from COVID-19.

The sample holds a few counts of this clonotype. The rearrangement uses TRBV20-1 and TRBJ1-6, with D unclear. Germline values: CDR1 DFQATT, CDR2 SNEGSKA (reference sequence). V dropped 4 bases and J dropped 0 bases, with 7 bases sitting between them. The CDR3 is made up of 14 amino acids. Here the CDR3 reads CSAIRSSYNSPLHF. DNA of the CDR3: TGCAGTGCTATCCGGAGCTCCTATAATTCACCCCTCCACTTT.

The rearrangement uses TRBV18 and TRBJ1-5, with D tentatively TRBD1 (5 bases). This CDR3 is built from 13 residues. Germline loops: CDR1 KGHSH, CDR2 LQKENI. Trimming pared 3 bases from V and 3 bases from J, leaving 6 bases between. CDR3 nucleotide sequence: TGTGCCAGCTCACCGGGGGTCAATCAGCCCCAGCATTTT. Residues: CASSPGVNQPQHF.

The chain uses TRBV12-3 or TRBV12-4 and TRBJ1-2; D gene unclear. V lost 3 bases and J 7 bases, leaving 9 bases between the germline ends. The CDR3 consists of 12 residues. CDR3: CASSFSTSGYTF. The CDR3 DNA reads TGTGCCAGCAGTTTCTCGACGAGTGGCTACACCTTC.

This clonotype turned up a few times. The rearrangement links TRBV10-3 to TRBJ1-2; D may be TRBD1 (6 bases). Looked up from germline, CDR1 is ENHRY and CDR2 is SYGVKD. The CDR3 loop spans 15 amino acids. Between the trimmed V and J ends, which lost 0 bases and 2 bases, there was a span of 10 bases. Here the CDR3 reads CAISESQGQNYGYTF. The CDR3 bases are TGTGCCATCAGTGAGTCGCAGGGGCAAAACTATGGCTACACCTTC.

The chain carries TRBV29-1 and TRBJ1-1; a weak D match, TRBD1 (5 bases). The CDR3 loop spans 13 amino acids. Per germline, CDR1 SQVTM and CDR2 ANQGSEA. Trimming took 4 bases from V and 6 from J, leaving 15 bases between them. DNA for the CDR3: TGCAGCGTTGTGTGGGGGGTAGGCGCTGAAGCTTTCTTT. Translating gives CSVVWGVGAEAFF.

The chain uses TRBV15 and TRBJ1-5; TRBD1 aligns across 10 bases. Germline V lookup: CDR1 LNHNV, CDR2 YYDKDF (reference sequence). The CDR3 loop spans 17 amino acids. V lost 2 bases and J lost 6; bases outside the gene matches: 10. CDR3 bases: TGTGCCACCAGCAGAACACGGACAGGGGGGTCGGTTCAGCCCCAGCATTTT. Its translation is CATSRTRTGGSVQPQHF.

The genes are TRBV28 and TRBJ2-7; D unresolved. Germline V gene lookup returns CDR1 MDHEN and CDR2 SYDVKM. V was clipped by 5 bases and J by 3 bases, with 14 bases between them. This CDR3 contains 14 residues. The DNA of the CDR3 is TGTGCCAGCAGTCCCTCTGCTACTCTCTACGAGCAGTACTTC. Its protein is CASSPSATLYEQYF.

This clonotype has a handful of counts. The V call is TRBV20-1, the J call TRBJ2-3; possibly TRBD2 for D (7 bases). V was pared by 3 bases and J by 6 bases, with 19 bases between. The CDR3 consists of 15 residues. CDR1 is DFQATT, CDR2 SNEGSKA, per germline (reference sequence). The CDR3 reads CSASVLGGAGDTQYF. Written as DNA, the CDR3 is TGCAGTGCTAGCGTTTTAGGGGGGGCCGGGGATACGCAGTATTTT.

This rearrangement joins TRBV27 to TRBJ2-5, with D uncertain. The CDR3 spans 12 residues. CDR1 and CDR2 (germline): MNHEY, SMNVEV (reference sequence). V shed 3 bases and J shed 4 bases, with 6 bases lying between them. The CDR3 loop reads CASSFVGETQYF. CDR3 coding DNA: TGTGCCAGCAGTTTTGTGGGAGAGACCCAGTACTTC.

This clonotype has a handful of counts. J is TRBJ2-2 and V is TRBV20-1; TRBD2 is a possible D gene (6 bases). The CDR3 has 15 residues. Per the germline V gene, CDR1 is DFQATT and CDR2 is SNEGSKA (reference sequence). Trimming removed 1 base from V and 6 bases from J, with 15 bases in between. Written as DNA, the CDR3 is TGCAGTGCTAGAGGTGTTAGCGGCCCCGCCGGGGAGCTGTTTTTT. Its protein product is CSARGVSGPAGELFF.

The chain is built from TRBV21-1 and TRBJ1-3. TRBV21-1 is assigned pseudogene status. This CDR3 has 17 residues. The CDR3 region is CASSKVTQSSSGNTIYF. CDR3 bases: TGTGCCAGCAGCAAGGTGACTCAATCCTCCTCTGGAAACACCATATATTTT.

The chain joins TRBV7-9 to TRBJ1-2; TRBD1 agrees at 7 bases. V was pared by 3 bases and J by 8 bases, with 3 bases of the junction left unmatched. The CDR3 consists of 12 residues. The germline V gene has CDR1 SEHNR and CDR2 FQNEAQ (reference sequence). The CDR3 DNA sequence: TGTGCCAGCAGCTTCGACAGGGCGGGCTACACCTTC. Amino acid sequence: CASSFDRAGYTF.

This clonotype occurred a few times. The CDR3 here is CSARMGENSPLHF. The DNA of the CDR3 is TGCAGTGCTAGAATGGGGGAGAATTCACCCCTCCACTTT. The chain recombines TRBV20-1 with TRBJ1-6; D may be TRBD1 (5 bases). Trimming pared 2 bases from V and 7 bases from J, leaving 9 bases between. CDR1 is DFQATT, CDR2 SNEGSKA, per germline (reference sequence). The CDR3 is 13 amino acids.

J is TRBJ2-5 and V is TRBV12-3 or TRBV12-4; 15 bases fit TRBD2. CDR3 length equals 17 residues. The junction had 6 bases not matched to a gene; V was cut back by 2 bases and J by 5 bases. The CDR3: CASSLRTSGGAEETQYF. CDR3 in DNA: TGTGCCAGCAGTTTAAGGACTAGCGGGGGGGCTGAGGAGACCCAGTACTTC.

The chain carries TRBV15 and TRBJ1-2, with D tentatively TRBD1 (5 bases). Trimming pared 1 base from V and 8 bases from J, leaving 11 bases between. CDR1 and CDR2 from the germline V gene are LNHNV and YYDKDF (reference sequence). The CDR3 has 13 amino acids. CDR3 amino acids: CATSRGREGGYTF. The CDR3 DNA is TGTGCCACCAGCAGAGGCAGGGAGGGAGGCTACACCTTC. The entire variable domain, with the rest obtained from reference TRBV15 and TRBJ1-2, is as follows: DAMVIQNPRYQVTQFGKPVTLSCSQTLNHNVMYWYQQKSSQAPKLLFHYYDKDFNNEADTPDNFQSRRPNTSFCFLDIRSPGLGDTAMYLCATSRGREGGYTFGSGTRLTVV.

This clonotype was recorded a few times. This chain uses TRBV5-1 with TRBJ1-1; 7 nucleotides align to TRBD1. V lost 2 bases to trimming and J lost 1 base; unmatched junction nucleotides: 2. Germline loops: CDR1 SGHRS, CDR2 YFSETQ. The CDR3 runs 14 residues. The CDR3 loop reads CASSFPGGNTEAFF. CDR3 DNA: TGCGCCAGCAGCTTTCCAGGGGGGAACACTGAAGCTTTCTTT.

This clonotype turned up a few times. This chain joins TRBV7-2 and TRBJ1-2, with 9 bases aligning to TRBD1. V shed 5 bases, J shed 4 bases, and the junction held 8 bases outside the gene matches. Per germline, CDR1 SGHTA and CDR2 FQGNSA. This CDR3 spans 15 amino acids. CDR3 bases: TGTGCCAGCAGCCCGACAGGGGGTCTTATCTATGGCTACACCTTC. Translation gives CASSPTGGLIYGYTF. Based on the CDR3 plus reference TRBV7-2 and TRBJ1-2, the full variable domain is GAGVSQSPSNKVTEKGKDVELRCDPISGHTALYWYRQSLGQGLEFLIYFQGNSAPDKSGLPSDRFSAERTGGSVSTLTIQRTQQEDSAVYLCASSPTGGLIYGYTFGSGTRLTVV.

The V call is TRBV19, the J call TRBJ2-3, with D uncertain. The CDR3 totals 11 residues. Deletions cut 5 bases from V and 7 bases from J, with 7 bases between. CDR1 LNHDA and CDR2 SQIVND come from the germline V gene (reference sequence). CDR3 protein: CASSLGHTQYF. The CDR3 coding sequence is TGTGCCAGTAGTCTCGGACATACGCAGTATTTT.

The chain couples TRBV10-2 to TRBJ1-5; D gene unclear. The V and J ends lost 0 bases and 9 bases respectively, with 12 bases between them. The germline V gene encodes CDR1 WSHSY and CDR2 SAAADI. The CDR3 totals 14 residues. In nucleotides, the CDR3 is TGCGCCAGCAGTGAGTCGACGGTCCCTCGGCCCCAGCATTTT. Its translation is CASSESTVPRPQHF.

The genes are TRBV6-2 or TRBV6-3 and TRBJ1-1, with no clear D. Trimming removed 6 bases at V and 4 bases at J, with 15 bases between. Germline CDR1 is MNHEY and CDR2 is SVGEGT. The CDR3 length is 14 residues. The CDR3 DNA reads as TGTGCCAGCAGCCCCGTAGGTATCGCCACTGAAGCTTTCTTT. As protein: CASSPVGIATEAFF.

J is TRBJ1-1 and V is TRBV5-6; the D is unclear. Germline V lookup: CDR1 SGHDT, CDR2 YYEEEE. The V gene lost 5 bases and the J gene lost 0 bases, with 11 bases spanning the gap. The CDR3 is 14 amino acids. For the CDR3, the DNA is TGTGCCAGCAGTTGGATCGCGGTGAACACTGAAGCTTTCTTT. Encoded protein: CASSWIAVNTEAFF.

The rearrangement joins TRBV6-1 to TRBJ1-1, with D perhaps matching TRBD1 (5 bases). Trimming took off 6 bases at V and 5 bases at J, with 16 bases between the two ends. The germline V gene has CDR1 MNHNS and CDR2 SASEGT. This CDR3 region has 14 residues. For the CDR3, the DNA is TGTGCCAGCAGCGAACTGGGACGGTTTACTGAAGCTTTCTTT. Protein: CASSELGRFTEAFF.

This clonotype was seen once. The chain joins TRBV6-1 to TRBJ1-2, with 7 bases aligning to TRBD1. Germline V gene data show CDR1 as MNHNS and CDR2 as SASEGT. This CDR3 spans 13 amino acids. The V and J ends lost 2 bases and 8 bases, in that order; junction bases with no gene match: 5. CDR3: CASSERQGGGYTF. For the CDR3, the DNA is TGTGCCAGCAGTGAAAGACAGGGTGGGGGCTACACCTTC.

The rearrangement uses TRBV5-5 and TRBJ1-5, with a tentative D call TRBD1 (5 bases). Trimming shortened V by 4 bases and J by 3 bases, and 11 bases separated the two germline ends. Per the germline V gene, CDR1 is SGHKS and CDR2 is YYEKEE (reference sequence). The CDR3 length is 14 residues. The CDR3 reads CASSRQNVNQPQHF. The CDR3 nucleotides are TGTGCCAGCAGCCGACAGAATGTCAATCAGCCCCAGCATTTT.

The J gene is TRBJ2-3, the V gene TRBV15; 10 nucleotides line up with TRBD2. In germline, CDR1 is LNHNV, CDR2 YYDKDF (reference sequence). V lost 1 base and J lost 3; bases outside the gene matches: 10. The CDR3 is 18 amino acids. As DNA, the CDR3 is TGTGCCACCAGCAGAGGCCTTTTAGCTAGCGGGAGTACAGATACGCAGTATTTT. Translated, it gives CATSRGLLASGSTDTQYF.

The chain joins TRBV20-1 to TRBJ1-4; D might be TRBD1 (5 bases). The length of the CDR3 is 14 residues. The V end lost 4 bases, the J end lost 5 bases, and 14 bases lay between the germline ends. Germline V gives CDR1 DFQATT, CDR2 SNEGSKA (reference sequence). The CDR3 is CSAMFGGPNEKLFF. The CDR3 nucleotides are TGCAGTGCTATGTTCGGGGGTCCAAATGAAAAACTGTTTTTT.

The chain's CDR3 is CASSPRQGLGTEAFF. The DNA for the CDR3 is TGTGCCAGCAGCCCCAGACAGGGGCTGGGCACTGAAGCTTTCTTT. This chain joins TRBV7-3 and TRBJ1-1; 8 bases are shared with TRBD1. The CDR3 runs to 15 residues. Germline V gene lookup returns CDR1 SGHTA and CDR2 FQGTGA. After removal of 5 bases from V and 4 bases from J, the junction contained 9 bases not matched to a gene.

This clonotype appeared a few times. The CDR3 loop is CASSYSQGETEAFF. The CDR3 DNA reads as TGTGCCAGCAGTTACTCGCAGGGAGAAACTGAAGCTTTCTTT. V usage is TRBV6-5 and J usage is TRBJ1-1, with a possible D match to TRBD1 (5 bases). Per germline, CDR1 MNHEY and CDR2 SVGAGI. Trimming removed 0 bases from V and 5 bases from J, with 10 bases in between. The CDR3 is made up of 14 amino acids.

The CDR3 DNA sequence: TGTGCCAGTAGTACCGCCGGGACTAGCGGTTACCATGAGCAGTTCTTC. It encodes CASSTAGTSGYHEQFF. This chain links TRBV19 with TRBJ2-1, with 11 bases aligning to TRBD2. Germline lookup yields CDR1 LNHDA and CDR2 SQIVND (reference sequence). The CDR3 consists of 16 residues. V trimming: 4 bases; J trimming: 8 bases; junction bases outside the gene matches: 10.

The rearrangement joins TRBV7-2 to TRBJ1-5; D gene unclear. There are 14 residues in the CDR3. V dropped 0 bases and J dropped 7 bases, with 10 bases sitting between them. Per the germline V gene, CDR1 is SGHTA and CDR2 is FQGNSA. The CDR3 protein is CASSLAVWVQPQHF. CDR3 nucleotides: TGTGCCAGCAGCTTAGCGGTCTGGGTCCAGCCCCAGCATTTT.

In this sample, this clonotype turned up a few times. The chain couples TRBV10-3 to TRBJ2-5; D perhaps matches TRBD1 (5 bases). Trimming stripped 3 bases from V and 1 base from J, with 9 bases between. Germline V CDR1 and CDR2: ENHRY, SYGVKD. The CDR3 loop spans 14 amino acids. The DNA for the CDR3 is TGTGCCATCAGTGATGTTGGGGCCCAAGAGACCCAGTACTTC. It codes for CAISDVGAQETQYF.